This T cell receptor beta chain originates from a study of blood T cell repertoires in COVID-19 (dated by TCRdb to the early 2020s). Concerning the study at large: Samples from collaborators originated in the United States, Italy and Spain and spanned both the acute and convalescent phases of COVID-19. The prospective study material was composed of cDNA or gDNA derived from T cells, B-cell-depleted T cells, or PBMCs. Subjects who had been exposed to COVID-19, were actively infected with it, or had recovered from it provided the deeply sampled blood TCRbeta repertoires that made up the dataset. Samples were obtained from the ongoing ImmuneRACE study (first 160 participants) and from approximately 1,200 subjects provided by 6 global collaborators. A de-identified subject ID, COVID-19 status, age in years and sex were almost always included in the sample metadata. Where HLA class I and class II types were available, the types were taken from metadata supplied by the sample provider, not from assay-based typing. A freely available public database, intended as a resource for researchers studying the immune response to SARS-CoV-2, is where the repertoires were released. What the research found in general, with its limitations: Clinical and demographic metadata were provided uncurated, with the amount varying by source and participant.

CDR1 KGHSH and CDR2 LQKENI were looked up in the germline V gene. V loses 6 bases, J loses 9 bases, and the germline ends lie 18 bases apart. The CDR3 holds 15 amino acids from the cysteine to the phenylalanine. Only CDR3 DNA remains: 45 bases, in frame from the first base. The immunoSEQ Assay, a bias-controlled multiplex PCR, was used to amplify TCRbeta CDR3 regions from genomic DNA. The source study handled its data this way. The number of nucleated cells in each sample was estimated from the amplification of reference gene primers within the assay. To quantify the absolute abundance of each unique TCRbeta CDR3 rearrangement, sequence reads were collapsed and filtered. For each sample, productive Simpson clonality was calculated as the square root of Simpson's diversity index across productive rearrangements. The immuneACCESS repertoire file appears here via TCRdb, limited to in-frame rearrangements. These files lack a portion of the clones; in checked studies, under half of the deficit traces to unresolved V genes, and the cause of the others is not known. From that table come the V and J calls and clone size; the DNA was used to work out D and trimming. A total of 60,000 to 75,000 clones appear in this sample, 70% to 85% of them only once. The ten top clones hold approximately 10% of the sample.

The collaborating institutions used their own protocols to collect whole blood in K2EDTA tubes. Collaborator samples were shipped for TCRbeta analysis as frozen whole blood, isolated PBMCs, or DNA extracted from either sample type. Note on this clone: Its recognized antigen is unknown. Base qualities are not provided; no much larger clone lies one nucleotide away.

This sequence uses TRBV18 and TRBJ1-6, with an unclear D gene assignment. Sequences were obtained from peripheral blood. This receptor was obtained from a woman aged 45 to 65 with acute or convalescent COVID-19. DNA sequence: TGTGCCAGCTCGCGGGAGGACCTGGATCTTTCACCCCTCCACTTT. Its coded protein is CASSREDLDLSPLHF.